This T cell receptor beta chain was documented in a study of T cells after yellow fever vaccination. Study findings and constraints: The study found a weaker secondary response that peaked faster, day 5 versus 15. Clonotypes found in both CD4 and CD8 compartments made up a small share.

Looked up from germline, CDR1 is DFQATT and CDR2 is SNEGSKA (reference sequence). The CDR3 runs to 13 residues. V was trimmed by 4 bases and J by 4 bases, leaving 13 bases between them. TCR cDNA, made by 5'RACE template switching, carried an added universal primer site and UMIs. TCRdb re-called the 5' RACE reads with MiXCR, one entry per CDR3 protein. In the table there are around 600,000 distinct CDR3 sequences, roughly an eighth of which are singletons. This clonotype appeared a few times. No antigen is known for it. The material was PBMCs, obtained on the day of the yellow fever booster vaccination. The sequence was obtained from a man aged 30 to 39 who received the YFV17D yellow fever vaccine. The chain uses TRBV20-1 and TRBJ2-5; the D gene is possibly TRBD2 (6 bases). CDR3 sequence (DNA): TGCAGTGCTAAGAGGACCGGGAGAGAGACCCAGTACTTC. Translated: CSAKRTGRETQYF.